Below, 13 T cell receptor beta chains from the same sample are listed, as sequenced in a study of molecular identifiers for immune sequencing clone quantification listed by TCRdb under 2018. The receptor library was made with PCR. Sequencer: NextSeq 500. Clones were called with MiXCR by TCRdb after fastp trimmed the public reads at Q25, and only in-frame beta chains were retained. Under each unique CDR3 protein, matching rows form one entry showing the most common genes and DNA. The sample table contains over 90,000 distinct CDR3 sequences; only one count was recorded for 35% of them. The ten biggest clones cover roughly 10% of the sample. The sample taken for sequencing was naive CD8+ T cells from blood, with Jurkat cell RNA spiked in. What this sample's cell subset or site label stands for: FACS-sorted CD8+CD4-CCR7+CD45RA+ naive T cells. The receptors shown here come from a human donor in good health. Some libraries in this study had Jurkat cell RNA spiked in.

The chain employs TRBV2 and TRBJ2-7; D might be TRBD1 (6 bases). Germline V gives CDR1 SNHLY, CDR2 FYNNEI. The CDR3 sequence is 13 residues long. V gave up 9 bases and J gave up 0 bases, with 12 bases separating them. The CDR3 DNA follows: TGTGCCAGTACTCGGACAGCCTCCTACGAGCAGTACTTC. Its protein product is CASTRTASYEQYF.

Notes on this clonotype: A read error may explain this, as a much larger clone is one base away. The chain recombines TRBV25-1 with TRBJ2-3; D not certain. CDR1 MGHDK and CDR2 SYGVNS come from the germline V gene. This CDR3 comprises 11 residues. Between the trimmed V and J ends, which lost 6 bases and 2 bases, there was a span of 3 bases. The CDR3 DNA reads as TGTGCCAGCAGAAACACAGATACGCAGTATTTT. Amino acids: CASRNTDTQYF.

Remarks on this clonotype: At one end, the junction sequence differs from germline, possibly due to a read error. V is TRBV20-1 and J is TRBJ2-3; no clear D gene. This CDR3 spans 15 amino acids. Germline CDR1 and CDR2: DFQATT and SNEGSKA (reference sequence). The CDR3 nucleotides are TGCTGTGCTAGAGATCAGGAACTCCCATCCGGTACGCAGTATTTT. This sequence encodes CCARDQELPSGTQYF.

There are many counts of this clonotype. The genes are TRBV5-6 and TRBJ2-7, with D possibly being TRBD2 (5 bases). Per germline, CDR1 SGHDT and CDR2 YYEEEE. Trimming removed 3 bases from V and 0 bases from J, with 7 bases in between. This CDR3 has 13 amino acids. CDR3 DNA sequence: TGTGCCAGCAGCTCGGGGAGCTCCTACGAGCAGTACTTC. Amino acids: CASSSGSSYEQYF.

Of note for this clonotype: One end of the junction varies from germline; a read error may be responsible. The V call is TRBV5-4, the J call TRBJ2-7; D is perhaps TRBD1 or TRBD2 (5 bases each). Germline CDR1 SGHNT, CDR2 YYREEE (reference sequence). The CDR3 totals 14 residues. The CDR3 DNA follows: TGTGCCAGCAGCTTGGCGAGGGGAAGCCCAGAGCAGCACTTC. The encoded protein is CASSLARGSPEQHF. Full variable domain (rest looked up from reference TRBV5-4 and TRBJ2-7): ETGVTQSPTHLIKTRGQQVTLRCSSQSGHNTVSWYQQALGQGPQFIFQYYREEENGRGNFPPRFSGLQFPNYSSELNVNALELDDSALYLCASSLARGSPEQHFGPGTRLTVT.

To note about this clonotype: A single base separates this from a much larger clone, so it may be a read error. The chain links TRBV4-1 to TRBJ2-7, with D unclear. Germline-derived CDR1 and CDR2 are MGHRA and YSYEKL. The CDR3 totals 13 residues. CDR3 sequence (DNA): TGCGCCCGCAGCCAAGAAGGTGGCTACGAGCAGTACTTC. It yields the protein CARSQEGGYEQYF.

There are a few counts of this clonotype. The J gene is TRBJ2-1, the V gene TRBV7-8, with 8 positions matching TRBD2. The V and J ends lost 8 bases and 2 bases, in that order; junction bases with no gene match: 8. Germline assignment: CDR1 SGHVS and CDR2 FQNEAQ. CDR3 length: 15 amino acids. For the CDR3, the DNA is TGTGCCAGCTCTCCGGGGGGGGGCGCCTACAATGAGCAGTTCTTC. Protein sequence: CASSPGGGAYNEQFF.

With respect to this clonotype: Being one base from a much bigger clone, this may be a read error. The chain has TRBV6-5 and TRBJ2-3, with a weak D call TRBD1 (5 bases). The CDR3 runs 15 residues. CDR1 and CDR2 (germline): MNHEY, SVGAGI. V lost 5 bases to trimming and J lost 4 bases, with 16 bases between them. Written as DNA, the CDR3 is TGTGCCAGCAGTGCGCTATGGGGCCTCGCAGATACGCAGTATTTT. Encoded protein: CASSALWGLADTQYF.

The chain links TRBV19 to TRBJ1-5; maybe TRBD1 (6 bases). Trimming stripped 4 bases from V and 6 bases from J, with 16 bases between. CDR3 length equals 15 residues. Germline-derived CDR1 and CDR2 are LNHDA and SQIVND (reference sequence). The CDR3 DNA is TGTGCCAGTAGTACCGTTCAGGGGACCAGTCAGCCCCAGCATTTT. It specifies CASSTVQGTSQPQHF.

This clonotype was seen at least ten times. The chain recombines TRBV12-3 or TRBV12-4 with TRBJ1-1, with no clear D. The V and J ends lost 7 bases and 2 bases respectively, with 5 bases between them. The CDR3 is made up of 11 amino acids. The CDR3 DNA reads TGTGCCAGCACCTTCAACACTGAAGCTTTCTTT. Protein sequence: CASTFNTEAFF.

Only one count was recorded for this clonotype. This chain links TRBV7-6 with TRBJ1-3; D remains unclear. Germline CDR1 and CDR2: SGHVS and FNYEAQ. V was shortened by 3 bases and J by 9 bases, with 12 bases between the two germline ends. This CDR3 contains 13 residues. DNA for the CDR3: TGTGCCAGCAGCTTGTCACCCCAAAGCACCATATATTTT. As protein: CASSLSPQSTIYF.

This chain joins TRBV6-5 and TRBJ2-5, with a tentative D call TRBD2 (6 bases). V lost 5 bases to trimming and J lost 3 bases, with 16 bases between them. The CDR3 covers 15 residues. Looked up from germline, CDR1 is MNHEY and CDR2 is SVGAGI. In DNA, the CDR3 is TGTGCCAGCAGTCCCCGCGGGAAGAGGGAAGAGACCCAGTACTTC. Its protein is CASSPRGKREETQYF.

V is TRBV3-1 and J is TRBJ2-1, with 7 bases fitting TRBD2. Unmatched junction bases numbered 6, after V lost 0 bases and J lost 4 bases. The CDR3 totals 16 residues. The germline CDR1 and CDR2 sequences are LGHDT and YNNKEL (reference sequence). CDR3 region: CASSQDGLAAYNEQFF. The CDR3 DNA sequence: TGTGCCAGCAGCCAAGATGGTCTAGCGGCATACAATGAGCAGTTCTTC.